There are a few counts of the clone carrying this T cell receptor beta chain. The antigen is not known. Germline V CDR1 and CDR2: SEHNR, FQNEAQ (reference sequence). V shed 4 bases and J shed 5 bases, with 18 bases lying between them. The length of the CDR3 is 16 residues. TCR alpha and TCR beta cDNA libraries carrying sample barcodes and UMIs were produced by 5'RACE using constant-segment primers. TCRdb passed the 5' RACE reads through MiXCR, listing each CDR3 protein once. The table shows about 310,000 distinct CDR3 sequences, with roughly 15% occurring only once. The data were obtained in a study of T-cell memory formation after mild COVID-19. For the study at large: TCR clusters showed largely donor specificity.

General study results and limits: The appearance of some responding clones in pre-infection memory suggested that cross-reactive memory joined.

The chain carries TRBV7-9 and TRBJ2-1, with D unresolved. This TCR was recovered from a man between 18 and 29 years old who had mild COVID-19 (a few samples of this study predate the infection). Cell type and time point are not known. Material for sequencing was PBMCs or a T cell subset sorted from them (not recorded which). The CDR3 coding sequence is TGTGCCAGCAGCTCCCTCAACGTGCTCGGCGACAATGAGCAGTTCTTC. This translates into CASSSLNVLGDNEQFF.